Given below is one TCR beta chain in context. The sample is drawn from a study of blood T cell repertoires in COVID-19. Method: immunoSEQ multiplex PCR; TCRdb's copy keeps in-frame clones and lacks some. Of 300,000 to 350,000 clones detected, about 91% appear once; the ten largest clones hold approximately 1.6%. The sequence was obtained from a woman in her thirties with COVID-19, enrolled during active disease. The sample taken for sequencing was peripheral blood.

The CDR3 DNA reads as TGTGCCAGCAGCTTAGATCGGTTAGCGGGGCTCACAGATACGCAGTATTTT. Amino acids: CASSLDRLAGLTDTQYF. V and J are TRBV11-2 and TRBJ2-3; TRBD2 aligns across 8 bases. The CDR3 loop spans 17 amino acids. V lost 0 bases and J lost 2; bases outside the gene matches: 7. CDR1 and CDR2 (germline): SGHAT, FQNNGV.